This entry features one T cell receptor (beta chain) sequence. What it binds is not known. These data are taken from a study of cytomegalovirus exposure and HLA in healthy donors. Study-wide findings and caveats: Despite most TCR sequences being rare, some public TCRs occurred in many donors. Investigators reported fewer than 200 TCR beta chains as tied to cytomegalovirus.

CDR3 length: 15 residues. V lost 11 bases and J lost 5, with 25 bases in between. CDR1 and CDR2 (germline): LNHDA, SQIVND (reference sequence). Using immunoSEQ multiplex PCR, the repertoire was profiled, and TCRdb retains in-frame clones only, with some absent. The table has 200,000 or so clones, 75% to 90% seen once. The chain is built from TRBV19 and TRBJ2-7; D is perhaps TRBD1 (6 bases). This clonotype was sampled from a man aged 18 to 30 in good health and CMV-seropositive. Specimen: PBMCs. CDR3 DNA sequence: TGTGCCGGACTCTCTTCTTCAGGGGAGCGGAACGAGCAGTACTTC. Translation gives CAGLSSSGERNEQYF. Full variable domain (remainder filled in from reference TRBV19 and TRBJ2-7): DGGITQSPKYLFRKEGQNVTLSCEQNLNHDAMYWYRQDPGQGLRLIYYSQIVNDFQKGDIAEGYSVSREKKESFPLTVTSAQKNPTAFYLCAGLSSSGERNEQYFGPGTRLTVT.